The rows below give T cell receptor beta chains drawn from one sample of a study of T cell responses to AZD1222 COVID-19 vaccine. The method was immunoSEQ multiplex PCR; TCRdb's version includes in-frame clones alone and lacks a portion of them. The data contain 100,000 to 150,000 clones, around 82% of them singletons. The sample was peripheral blood, taken on day 0 of AZD1222 vaccination. The source is an adult in good health. CDR3s include the opening cysteine and the closing phenylalanine or tryptophan. A D gene is named only where the DNA matches it firmly. Expanded clones get a size class; other rows say once, few or many, or leave the size out.

. . TRBJ1-5 TRBV7-2 TGTGCCAGCAGCTTACAGGGACGGGGCAATCAGCCCCAGCATTTT CASSLQGRGNQPQHF
. . TRBJ1-5 TRBV11-2 TGTGCCAGCAGCCTCGGACCGAGCAGCCAGCCCCAGCATTTT CASSLGPSSQPQHF
many . TRBJ2-2 TRBV5-4 TGTGCCAGCAGCTGGGGCGTGTCGGCTAACACCGGGGAGCTGTTTTTT CASSWGVSANTGELFF
once . TRBJ1-1 TRBV28 TGTGCCAGCAGTTTGGGGGGGAACACTGAAGCTTTCTTT CASSLGGNTEAFF
. . TRBJ1-1 TRBV13 TGTGCCAGCCCGGTCAGGGTCTACCCAGGGATACCAGCTTTCTTT CASPVRVYPGIPAFF
. . TRBJ2-7 TRBV15 TGTGCCACCAGCAGAGAGGCGGGGAACTACGAGCAGTACTTC CATSREAGNYEQYF
. . TRBJ1-2 TRBV6-1 TGTGCCAGCAGTGATGCCGGATCCTATGGCTACACCTTC CASSDAGSYGYTF
medium-sized . TRBJ1-5 TRBV6-2/TRBV6-3 TGTGCCAGCAGCAAAACAGGGAGTAGGAATCAGCCCCAGCATTTT CASSKTGSRNQPQHF
. . TRBJ2-7 TRBV3-1/TRBV3-2 TGTGCCAGCAGCCAAGGGGGCCTCTACGAGCAGTACTTC CASSQGGLYEQYF
. TRBD1 TRBJ1-1 TRBV27 TGTGCCAGCAGTTTTAGACAGGGACGGACTGAAGCTTTCTTT CASSFRQGRTEAFF
. . TRBJ2-2 TRBV15 TGTGCCACCAGCAGAGAGGACACCGGGGAGCTGTTTTTT CATSREDTGELFF
. . TRBJ2-7 TRBV28 TGTGCCAGCAGTTCCCTGCCGGGGACAACCTACGAGCAGTACTTC CASSSLPGTTYEQYF
once . TRBJ1-1 TRBV7-7 TGTGCTAGCAGCCTCACAGGGAACTCTGAAGCTTTCTTT CASSLTGNSEAFF
. . TRBJ1-5 TRBV6-5 TGTGCCAGCGGAGGGCTATATAGCAATCAGCCCCAGCATTTT CASGGLYSNQPQHF